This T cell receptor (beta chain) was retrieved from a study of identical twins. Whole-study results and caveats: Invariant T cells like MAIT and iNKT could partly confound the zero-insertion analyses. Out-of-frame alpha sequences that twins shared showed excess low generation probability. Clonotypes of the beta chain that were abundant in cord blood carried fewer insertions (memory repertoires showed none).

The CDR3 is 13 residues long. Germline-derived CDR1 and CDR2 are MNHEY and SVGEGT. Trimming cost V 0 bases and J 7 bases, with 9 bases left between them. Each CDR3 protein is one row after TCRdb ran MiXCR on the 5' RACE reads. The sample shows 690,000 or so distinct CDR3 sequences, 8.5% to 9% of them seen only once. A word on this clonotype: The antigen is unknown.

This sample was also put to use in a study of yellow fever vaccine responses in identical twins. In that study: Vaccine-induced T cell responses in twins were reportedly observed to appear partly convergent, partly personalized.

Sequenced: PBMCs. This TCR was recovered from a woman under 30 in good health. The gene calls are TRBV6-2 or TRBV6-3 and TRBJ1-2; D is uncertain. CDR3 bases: TGTGCCAGCAGTTACTCATCTCCGAGTGGCTACACCTTC. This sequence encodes CASSYSSPSGYTF.